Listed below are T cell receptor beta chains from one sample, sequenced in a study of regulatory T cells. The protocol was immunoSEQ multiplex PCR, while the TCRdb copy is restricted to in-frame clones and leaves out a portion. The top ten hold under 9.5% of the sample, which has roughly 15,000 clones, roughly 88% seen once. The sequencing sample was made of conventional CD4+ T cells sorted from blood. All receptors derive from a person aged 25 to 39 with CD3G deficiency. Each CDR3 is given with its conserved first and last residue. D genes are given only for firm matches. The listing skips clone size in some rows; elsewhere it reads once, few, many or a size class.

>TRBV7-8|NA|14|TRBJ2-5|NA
CASSHTRGSETQYF
TGTGCCAGCAGCCATACGAGGGGGTCCGAGACCCAGTACTTC
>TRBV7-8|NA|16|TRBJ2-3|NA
CASSLGLRGSTDTQYF
TGTGCCAGCAGCTTGGGCTTAAGGGGGAGCACAGATACGCAGTATTTT
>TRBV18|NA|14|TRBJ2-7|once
CASSPLLGRYEQYF
TGTGCCAGCTCACCATTACTGGGGCGGTACGAGCAGTACTTC
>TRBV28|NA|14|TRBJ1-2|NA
CASSLFQGRRGYTF
TGTGCCAGCAGTTTGTTTCAGGGGAGAAGGGGCTACACCTTC
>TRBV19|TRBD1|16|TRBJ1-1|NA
CASSKGQGRMNTEAFF
TGTGCCAGTAGCAAGGGACAGGGAAGGATGAACACTGAAGCTTTCTTT
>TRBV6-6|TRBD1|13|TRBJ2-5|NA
CATGQGVAETQYF
TGTGCCACAGGACAGGGGGTAGCAGAGACCCAGTACTTC
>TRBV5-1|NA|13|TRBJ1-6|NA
CASREGGTSPLHF
TGCGCCAGCAGGGAAGGGGGTACTTCACCCCTCCACTTT
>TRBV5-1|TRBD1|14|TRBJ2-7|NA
CASRPGQGADEQYF
TGCGCCAGCAGACCTGGACAGGGGGCAGACGAGCAGTACTTC
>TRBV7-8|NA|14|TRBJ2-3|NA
CASSSGRGGEGQYF
TGTGCCAGCAGCTCCGGCCGGGGCGGCGAAGGGCAGTATTTT
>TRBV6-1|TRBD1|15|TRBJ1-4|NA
CASSEWDRDNEKLFF
TGTGCCAGCAGTGAATGGGACAGGGATAATGAAAAACTGTTTTTT
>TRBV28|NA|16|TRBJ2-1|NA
CASSSPKRGGGFEQFF
TGTGCCAGCAGTTCTCCTAAGAGGGGGGGCGGTTTTGAGCAGTTCTTC
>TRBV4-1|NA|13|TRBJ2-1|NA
CASSLYRSREQFF
TGCGCCAGCAGCCTCTATAGGAGCCGCGAGCAGTTCTTC
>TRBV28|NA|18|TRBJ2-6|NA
CASSLSRLTSTGANVLTF
TGTGCCAGCAGTTTATCCCGCCTCACAAGTACTGGGGCCAACGTCCTGACTTTC
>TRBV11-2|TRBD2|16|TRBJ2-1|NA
CASSPRTSGLYDEQFF
TGTGCCAGCAGCCCGAGGACTAGCGGGCTTTACGATGAGCAGTTCTTC
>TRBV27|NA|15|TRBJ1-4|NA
CASRRLRDGNEKLFF
TGTGCCAGCAGAAGACTCCGGGACGGAAATGAAAAACTGTTTTTT
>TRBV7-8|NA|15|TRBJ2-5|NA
CASSLRARGGETQYF
TGTGCCAGCAGCTTACGCGCCAGGGGTGGGGAGACCCAGTACTTC
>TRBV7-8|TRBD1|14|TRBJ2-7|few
CASSPRDREYEQYF
TGTGCCAGCAGCCCCCGGGACAGAGAGTACGAGCAGTACTTC
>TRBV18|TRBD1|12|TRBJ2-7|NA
CASSAQGDEQYF
TGTGCCAGCTCAGCACAGGGGGACGAGCAGTACTTC
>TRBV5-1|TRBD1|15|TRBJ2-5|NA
CASSYGDRAKETQYF
TGCGCCAGCAGCTACGGGGACAGGGCTAAAGAGACCCAGTACTTC
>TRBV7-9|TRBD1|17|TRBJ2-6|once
CASSGTGGASGANVLTF
TGTGCCAGCAGCGGTACAGGGGGCGCTTCCGGGGCCAACGTCCTGACTTTC
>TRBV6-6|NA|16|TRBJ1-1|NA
CASSSPGGAVGTEAFF
TGTGCCAGCAGTTCCCCGGGGGGGGCAGTGGGCACTGAAGCTTTCTTT
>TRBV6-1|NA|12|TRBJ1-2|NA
CASRMKQDGYTF
TGTGCCAGCAGAATGAAACAGGATGGCTACACCTTC
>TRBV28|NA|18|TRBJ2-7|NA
CASSLTGSGFAYSYEQYF
TGTGCCAGCAGTTTAACAGGGTCAGGTTTCGCTTATTCCTACGAGCAGTACTTC
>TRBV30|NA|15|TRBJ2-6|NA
CAWSPGSSGANVLTF
TGTGCCTGGAGTCCGGGTTCCTCTGGGGCCAACGTCCTGACTTTC
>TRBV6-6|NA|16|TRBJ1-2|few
CASTPRGGITNYGYTF
TGTGCCAGCACCCCGAGGGGTGGGATTACTAACTATGGCTACACCTTC
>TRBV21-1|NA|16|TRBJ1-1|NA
CASSSWIYTIRTEAFF
TGTGCCAGCAGCAGTTGGATCTACACAATTCGCACTGAAGCTTTCTTT
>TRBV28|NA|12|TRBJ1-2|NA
CASRTDRAGYTF
TGTGCCAGCAGGACTGACAGAGCAGGCTACACCTTC
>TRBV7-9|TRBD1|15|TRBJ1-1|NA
CASSSYTPTGGVAFF
TGTGCCAGCAGCTCCTACACCCCAACAGGGGGGGTCGCTTTCTTT
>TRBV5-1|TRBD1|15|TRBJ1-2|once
CASSLEGQGVGGYTF
TGCGCCAGCAGCTTGGAGGGACAGGGCGTTGGCGGCTACACCTTC
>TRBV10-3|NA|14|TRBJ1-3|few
CAISGGGPGNTIYF
TGTGCCATCAGTGGCGGGGGCCCTGGAAACACCATATATTTT